Each of the 2 T cell receptor beta chains below was sequenced from the same sample in a study of CD8+CD57+ T cells in acquired aplastic anemia. TCR beta VDJ combinations and CDR3 sequences were profiled from genomic DNA. MiXCR was run by TCRdb on the reads, yielding one entry per CDR3 protein. This sample has around 220,000 distinct CDR3 sequences, with over 40% found just once. Patients who underwent sequencing had shown CD8+CD57+ cell expansion by flow cytometry. Sequenced sample: sorted CD4+, CD8+, or CD8+CD57+ T cells (not recorded which) from PBMCs. The receptors shown here come from a human donor with aplastic anemia.

This clonotype has at least ten counts. The V gene is TRBV19, the J gene TRBJ1-3; 9 nucleotides match TRBD1. CDR3 length: 17 amino acids. Germline-derived CDR1 and CDR2 are LNHDA and SQIVND (reference sequence). Trimming cost V 9 bases and J 1 base; bases outside gene matches: 13. The CDR3 DNA is TGTGCCAGCTCACCGGGACAGGGTCAACTTTCTGGAAACACCATATATTTT. Amino acids: CASSPGQGQLSGNTIYF.

This clonotype was picked up many times. The chain recombines TRBV11-2 with TRBJ1-3, with 7 bases aligning to TRBD1. Germline V CDR1 and CDR2: SGHAT, FQNNGV. The CDR3 contains 16 residues. Trimming at V came to 2 bases and at J to 1 base, leaving 5 bases not matched to a gene. Here the CDR3 DNA reads TGTGCCAGCAGCTTACTCCCACAGGGGTCTGGAAACACCATATATTTT. Translated, it gives CASSLLPQGSGNTIYF.